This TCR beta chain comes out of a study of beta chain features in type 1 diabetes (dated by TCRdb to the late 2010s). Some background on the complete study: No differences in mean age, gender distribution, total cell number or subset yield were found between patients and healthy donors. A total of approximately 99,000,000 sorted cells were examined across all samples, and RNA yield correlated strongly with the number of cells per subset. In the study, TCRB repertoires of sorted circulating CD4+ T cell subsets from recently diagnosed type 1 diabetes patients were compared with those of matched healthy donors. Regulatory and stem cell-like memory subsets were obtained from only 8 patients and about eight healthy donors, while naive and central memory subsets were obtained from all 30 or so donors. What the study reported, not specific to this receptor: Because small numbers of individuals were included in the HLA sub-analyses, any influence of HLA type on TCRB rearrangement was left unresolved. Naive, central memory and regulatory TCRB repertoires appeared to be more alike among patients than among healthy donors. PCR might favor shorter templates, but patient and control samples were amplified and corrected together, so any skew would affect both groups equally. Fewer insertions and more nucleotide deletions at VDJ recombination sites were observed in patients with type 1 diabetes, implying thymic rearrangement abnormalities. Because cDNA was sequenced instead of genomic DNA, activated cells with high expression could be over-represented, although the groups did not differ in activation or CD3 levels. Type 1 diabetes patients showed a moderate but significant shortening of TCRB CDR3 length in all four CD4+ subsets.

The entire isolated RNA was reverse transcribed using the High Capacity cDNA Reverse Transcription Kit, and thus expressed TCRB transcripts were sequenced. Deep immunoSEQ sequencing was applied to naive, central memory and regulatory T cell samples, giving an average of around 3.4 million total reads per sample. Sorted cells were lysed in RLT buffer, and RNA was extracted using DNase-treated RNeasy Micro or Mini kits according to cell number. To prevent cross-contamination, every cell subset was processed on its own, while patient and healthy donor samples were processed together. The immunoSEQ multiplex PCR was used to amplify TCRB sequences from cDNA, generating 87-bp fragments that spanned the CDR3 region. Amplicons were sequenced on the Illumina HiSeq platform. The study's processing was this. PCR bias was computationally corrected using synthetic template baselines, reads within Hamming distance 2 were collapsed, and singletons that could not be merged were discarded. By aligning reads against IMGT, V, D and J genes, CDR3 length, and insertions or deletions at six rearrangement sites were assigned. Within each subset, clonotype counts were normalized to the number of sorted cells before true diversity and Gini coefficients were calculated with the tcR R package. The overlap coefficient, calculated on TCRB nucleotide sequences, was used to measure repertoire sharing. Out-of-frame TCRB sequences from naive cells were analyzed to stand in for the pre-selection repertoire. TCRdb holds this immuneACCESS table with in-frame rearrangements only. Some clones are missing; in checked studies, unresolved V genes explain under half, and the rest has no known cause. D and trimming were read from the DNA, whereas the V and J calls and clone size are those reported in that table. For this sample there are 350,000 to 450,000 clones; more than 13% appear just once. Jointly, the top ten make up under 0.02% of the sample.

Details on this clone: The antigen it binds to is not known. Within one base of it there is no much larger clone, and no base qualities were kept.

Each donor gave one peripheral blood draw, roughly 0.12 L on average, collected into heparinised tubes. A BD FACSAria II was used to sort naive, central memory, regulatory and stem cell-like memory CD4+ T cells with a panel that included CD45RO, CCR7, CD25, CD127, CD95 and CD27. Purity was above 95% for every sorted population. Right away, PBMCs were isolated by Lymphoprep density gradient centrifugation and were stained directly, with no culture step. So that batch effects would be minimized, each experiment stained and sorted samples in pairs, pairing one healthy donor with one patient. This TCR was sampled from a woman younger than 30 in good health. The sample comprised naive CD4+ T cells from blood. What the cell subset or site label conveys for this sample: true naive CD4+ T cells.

Read as DNA, the sequence is TGTGCCTGGGACAGGGGCGGGGGTATTAGCAATCAGCCCCAGCATTTT. Its protein is CAWDRGGGISNQPQHF. The chain is encoded by TRBV30 joined to TRBJ1-5; the junction holds 8 bases that match TRBD1. The CDR3 measures 16 amino acids from cysteine to phenylalanine. Of all the DNA, just the CDR3 is kept, 48 bases in frame from base 1. V is trimmed back by 5 bases and J by 0 bases, and the junction contains 9 bases that no gene match accounts for. CDR1 and CDR2 are drawn from the germline V gene (reference sequence): GTSNPN, SVGIG.